The 6 T cell receptor beta chains below were found in one sample sequenced in a study of high-grade serous ovarian cancer treatment subgroups. Tumor samples were taken before definitive surgery or chemotherapy. Sequenced by immunoSEQ multiplex PCR; TCRdb stores in-frame clones only, minus some. The sample has 11,000 or so clones, roughly 87% seen once. Input material: tumor tissue. Every receptor here comes from a human donor with high-grade serous ovarian cancer.

This chain links TRBV10-1 with TRBJ2-1; 8 bases agree with TRBD2. This CDR3 has 14 residues. CDR1 and CDR2 (germline): WNHNN, SYGVQD (reference sequence). Unmatched junction bases numbered 8, after V lost 6 bases and J lost 7 bases. CDR3 bases: TGCGCCAGCAGCACCGCCCCGGGGGGGAATGAGCAGTTCTTC. Residues: CASSTAPGGNEQFF.

CDR3 sequence: CASSLGMRYKSTDTQYF. Written as DNA, the CDR3 is TGTGCCAGCAGCTTGGGGATGAGGTACAAGTCCACAGATACGCAGTATTTT. The J gene is TRBJ2-3, the V gene TRBV5-6; D is undetermined. Germline loops: CDR1 SGHDT, CDR2 YYEEEE. V lost 0 bases and J lost 2, with 16 bases in between. There are 17 residues in the CDR3.

The V call is TRBV6-1, the J call TRBJ2-1; D ambiguous. The CDR3 has 12 residues. V was cut by 1 base and J by 13 bases, with 11 bases left in between. Germline CDR1 reads MNHNS; CDR2 reads SASEGT. The CDR3 nucleotides are TGTGCCAGCAGTGAAGGGTGGTTGTCACAGTTCTTC. It specifies CASSEGWLSQFF.

The chain recombines TRBV28 with TRBJ2-5, with D maybe TRBD2 (5 bases). The CDR3 is 14 amino acids. The germline gives CDR1 MDHEN, CDR2 SYDVKM. Trimming pared 2 bases from V and 7 bases from J, leaving 14 bases between. This CDR3 is CASSLADGVSTQYF. The CDR3 coding sequence is TGTGCCAGCAGTTTAGCTGACGGGGTGTCGACCCAGTACTTC.

The rearrangement uses TRBV27 and TRBJ2-3; TRBD2 might be the D (5 bases). Trimming took off 6 bases at V and 10 bases at J, with 17 bases between the two ends. Per germline, CDR1 MNHEY and CDR2 SMNVEV (reference sequence). The CDR3 sequence is 13 residues long. This CDR3 is CASRTRPEGAQYF. CDR3 sequence (DNA): TGTGCCAGCAGGACCCGTCCCGAGGGTGCGCAGTATTTT.

The chain joins TRBV2 to TRBJ2-7; 11 nucleotides match TRBD2. J lost 4 bases, V lost 4 bases, and 3 bases had no gene match. From germline, CDR1 is SNHLY and CDR2 FYNNEI. The CDR3 extends over 14 amino acids. In DNA form, the CDR3 reads TGTGCCAGCAGTGCCGGGACTAGCGGTTACGAGCAGTACTTC. Protein sequence: CASSAGTSGYEQYF.